Below, 8 T cell receptor beta chains from the same sample are listed, as sequenced in a study of cytomegalovirus exposure and HLA in healthy donors. In the PCR, 60 Vbeta and 13 Jbeta primers were used. TCRdb's copy holds only in-frame clones and misses some; the assay was immunoSEQ multiplex PCR. The table includes a few hundred thousand clones, 65% to 85% detected once. The source material was PBMCs. These receptors came from a female donor in good health and CMV-seronegative.

The rearrangement joins TRBV7-2 to TRBJ2-7; D gene uncertain. The CDR3 is 12 residues long. CDR1 and CDR2 from the germline V gene are SGHTA and FQGNSA. Trimming left V 5 bases short and J 4 bases short, with 9 bases between. The chain's CDR3 is CASSRSPYEQYF. The CDR3 coding sequence is TGTGCCAGCAGCCGCAGTCCATACGAGCAGTACTTC. The whole variable domain, remainder taken from reference TRBV7-2 and TRBJ2-7, is GAGVSQSPSNKVTEKGKDVELRCDPISGHTALYWYRQSLGQGLEFLIYFQGNSAPDKSGLPSDRFSAERTGGSVSTLTIQRTQQEDSAVYLCASSRSPYEQYFGPGTRLTVT.

A note on this clone: The sample carries other DNA sequences with the same CDR3. V usage is TRBV5-5 and J usage is TRBJ1-1, with 7 positions matching TRBD1. CDR1 and CDR2 from the germline V gene are SGHKS and YYEKEE (reference sequence). V shed 4 bases and J 2 bases; nucleotides not matched to a gene: 2. The CDR3 runs to 13 residues. This chain's CDR3 is CASSRTGNTEAFF. The CDR3 bases are TGTGCCAGCAGCAGGACAGGAAACACTGAAGCTTTCTTT.

The chain joins TRBV6-1 to TRBJ1-5, with D possibly being TRBD1 (5 bases). CDR1 is MNHNS, CDR2 SASEGT, per germline. V was clipped by 5 bases and J by 4 bases, with 6 bases between them. CDR3 length: 12 amino acids. CDR3: CASSRGNQPQHF. In DNA form, the CDR3 reads TGTGCCAGCAGTCGGGGGAATCAGCCCCAGCATTTT.

This rearrangement joins TRBV19 to TRBJ1-1; D remains unclear. This CDR3 is 14 amino acids long. Germline V gene sequence: CDR1 LNHDA, CDR2 SQIVND (reference sequence). With 8 bases removed from V and 6 bases from J, the gap between germline ends came to 19 bases. CDR3 in DNA: TGTGCCAGTGAGGCCGGCAGTTCCGGGGCTGAAGCTTTCTTT. Translating it yields CASEAGSSGAEAFF.

About this clone: Other DNA sequences within the sample encode an identical CDR3. The chain has TRBV5-1 and TRBJ1-2; D is undetermined. Germline V gene data show CDR1 as SGHRS and CDR2 as YFSETQ. The CDR3 length is 12 residues. Trimming left V 0 bases short and J 6 bases short, with 6 bases between. The CDR3 nucleotides are TGCGCCAGCAGCTTGGGAGCTGATGGCTACACCTTC. The encoded protein is CASSLGADGYTF.

This chain uses TRBV4-1 with TRBJ2-1, with 9 positions matching TRBD2. The CDR3 loop spans 16 amino acids. CDR1 is MGHRA and CDR2 is YSYEKL in the germline V gene. Trimming at V came to 4 bases and at J to 3 bases, leaving 7 bases not matched to a gene. The CDR3 protein is CASSRLAGAGYNEQFF. CDR3 coding DNA: TGCGCCAGCAGCCGTTTAGCGGGAGCCGGCTACAATGAGCAGTTCTTC.

In this sample, this clone turned up a few times. The chain combines TRBV9 with TRBJ2-5; D unclear. The CDR3 covers 13 residues. Trimming pared 2 bases from V and 1 base from J, leaving 6 bases between. Germline lookup yields CDR1 SGDLS and CDR2 YYNGEE. CDR3 region: CASSVRSQETQYF. The DNA of the CDR3 is TGTGCCAGCAGCGTCCGGAGCCAAGAGACCCAGTACTTC.

The V gene is TRBV5-1, the J gene TRBJ1-1; 7 nucleotides agree with TRBD1. The CDR3 is 14 residues long. V lost 0 bases to trimming and J lost 6 bases; unmatched junction nucleotides: 5. Germline values: CDR1 SGHRS, CDR2 YFSETQ. CDR3 bases: TGCGCCAGCAGCTTGGAACAGGGGCGAGCTGAAGCTTTCTTT. This encodes CASSLEQGRAEAFF.